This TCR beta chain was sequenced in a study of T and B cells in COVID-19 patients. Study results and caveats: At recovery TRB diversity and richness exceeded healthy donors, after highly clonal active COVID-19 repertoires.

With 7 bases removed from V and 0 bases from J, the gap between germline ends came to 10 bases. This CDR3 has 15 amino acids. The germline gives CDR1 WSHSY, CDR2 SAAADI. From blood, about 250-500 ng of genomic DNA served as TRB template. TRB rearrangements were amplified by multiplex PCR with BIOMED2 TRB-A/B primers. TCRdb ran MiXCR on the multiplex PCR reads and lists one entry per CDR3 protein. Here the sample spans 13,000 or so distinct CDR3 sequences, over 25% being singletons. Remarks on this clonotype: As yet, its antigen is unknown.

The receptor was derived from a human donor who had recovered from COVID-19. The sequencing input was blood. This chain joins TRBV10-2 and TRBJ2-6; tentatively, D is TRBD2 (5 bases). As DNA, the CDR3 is TGCGCCAGCACGGACTTCTTCTCTGGGGCCAACGTCCTGACTTTC. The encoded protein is CASTDFFSGANVLTF.